These 28 T cell receptor beta chains share one sample of origin, sequenced in a study of shared clonotypes between healthy human individuals. Naive CD8 cells, CD45RO-negative and positively selected for CCR7, excluded terminally differentiated effector memory CD45RA+ cells. Repertoires were generated with immunoSEQ multiplex PCR, while TCRdb's copy carries only in-frame clones and drops some. The profile shows 600,000 or so clones, roughly 98% of them singletons. Material: naive CD8+ T cells sorted from blood. The receptors derive from a man aged 25 to 40 in good health.

V is TRBV7-9 and J is TRBJ2-7; D perhaps matches TRBD2 (6 bases). Trimming stripped 5 bases from V and 0 bases from J, with 17 bases between. The CDR3 spans 16 residues. The germline gives CDR1 SEHNR, CDR2 FQNEAQ (reference sequence). The chain's CDR3 is CASSPSSGLTSYEQYF. CDR3 sequence (DNA): TGTGCCAGCAGCCCCTCCAGCGGGCTTACCTCCTACGAGCAGTACTTC.

This clone has just one count. The chain is built from TRBV7-8 and TRBJ2-1, with D unclear. The CDR3 is 12 residues long. Trimming left V 5 bases short and J 7 bases short, with 9 bases between. Germline CDR1 and CDR2: SGHVS and FQNEAQ. CDR3 region: CASSLPSNEQFF. The CDR3 DNA sequence: TGTGCCAGCAGCCTTCCCTCAAATGAGCAGTTCTTC.

The chain uses TRBV9 and TRBJ2-7, with D possibly matching TRBD1 (6 bases). The CDR3 extends over 15 amino acids. Trimming cost V 4 bases and J 3 bases, with 17 bases left between them. Germline CDR1 reads SGDLS; CDR2 reads YYNGEE. Written as DNA, the CDR3 is TGTGCCAGCAGCCCTCAAGGGGGACGGGACTACGAGCAGTACTTC. Its translation: CASSPQGGRDYEQYF.

The gene calls are TRBV5-4 and TRBJ1-2, with TRBD1 as a possible D gene (6 bases). V was pared by 2 bases and J by 7 bases, with 12 bases between. The germline gives CDR1 SGHNT, CDR2 YYREEE (reference sequence). This CDR3 has 13 residues. In DNA form, the CDR3 reads TGTGCCAGCAGCTTCACGGGGGCCGGTGGCTACACCTTC. It encodes CASSFTGAGGYTF.

J is TRBJ2-5 and V is TRBV2; D not resolved. The germline V gene has CDR1 SNHLY and CDR2 FYNNEI. This CDR3 has 14 amino acids. V gave up 7 bases and J gave up 5 bases, with 17 bases separating them. The CDR3 loop is CASMGWVVYETQYF. The CDR3, as DNA: TGTGCCAGCATGGGATGGGTAGTCTATGAGACCCAGTACTTC. Drawing the rest from reference TRBV2 and TRBJ2-5, the complete variable domain is EPEVTQTPSHQVTQMGQEVILRCVPISNHLYFYWYRQILGQKVEFLVSFYNNEISEKSEIFDDQFSVERPDGSNFTLKIRSTKLEDSAMYFCASMGWVVYETQYFGPGTRLLVL.

The chain employs TRBV4-1 and TRBJ1-1; tentative D call: TRBD1 (5 bases). The germline V and J ends were trimmed by 4 bases and 2 bases, with 11 bases remaining between them. Germline V lookup: CDR1 MGHRA, CDR2 YSYEKL. The CDR3 consists of 14 residues. The CDR3 reads CASSPSGGNTEAFF. As DNA, the CDR3 is TGCGCCAGCAGCCCAAGCGGGGGTAACACTGAAGCTTTCTTT.

Regarding this clone: Additional DNA sequences in this sample encode the identical CDR3. This chain connects TRBV27 to TRBJ2-1; 8 bases map to TRBD1. The CDR3 consists of 15 residues. J gave up 0 bases and V 5 bases, and 3 bases lay outside the gene matches. The germline V gene has CDR1 MNHEY and CDR2 SMNVEV (reference sequence). CDR3 DNA: TGTGCCAGCAGTCTCGGGACAGGCTCCTACAATGAGCAGTTCTTC. Translation gives CASSLGTGSYNEQFF.

The chain employs TRBV27 and TRBJ2-4; 11 bases fit TRBD2. The CDR3 has 18 residues. The germline gives CDR1 MNHEY, CDR2 SMNVEV (reference sequence). V was pared by 5 bases and J by 0 bases, with 9 bases of the junction left unmatched. DNA for the CDR3: TGTGCCAGCAGTCCTCGGATTGGACTAGCGGGAGCCAAAAACATTCAGTACTTC. This gives the protein CASSPRIGLAGAKNIQYF.

J is TRBJ2-2 and V is TRBV7-9; TRBD2 aligns across 7 bases. V gave up 2 bases and J gave up 5 bases; unmatched junction bases: 5. From germline, CDR1 is SEHNR and CDR2 FQNEAQ (reference sequence). This CDR3 spans 15 amino acids. Here the CDR3 reads CASSLMQGGTGELFF. The CDR3 coding sequence is TGTGCCAGCAGCTTAATGCAGGGAGGGACCGGGGAGCTGTTTTTT.

The rearrangement joins TRBV18 to TRBJ1-1; 8 positions agree with TRBD1. The CDR3 spans 12 residues. The V gene's germline CDR1 is KGHSH and CDR2 LQKENI. Trimming removed 7 bases from V and 5 bases from J; junction bases left unmatched: 3. The CDR3 sequence: CASFDRGTEAFF. Written as DNA, the CDR3 is TGTGCCAGCTTCGACAGGGGAACTGAAGCTTTCTTT. The full variable domain, with the rest looked up from reference TRBV18 and TRBJ1-1, is NAGVMQNPRHLVRRRGQEARLRCSPMKGHSHVYWYRQLPEEGLKFMVYLQKENIIDESGMPKERFSAEFPKEGPSILRIQQVVRGDSAAYFCASFDRGTEAFFGQGTRLTVV.

The CDR3: CASSLAGGPNEQFF. The CDR3 DNA follows: TGTGCCAGCAGCCTAGCGGGAGGGCCGAATGAGCAGTTCTTC. The chain uses TRBV6-5 and TRBJ2-1, with TRBD2 identical over 12 bases. The CDR3 is 14 residues long. V was pared by 6 bases and J by 7 bases, with 4 bases of the junction left unmatched. Germline CDR1 is MNHEY and CDR2 is SVGAGI.

This sequence joins TRBV19 and TRBJ2-3; no reliable D call. Germline V gene data show CDR1 as LNHDA and CDR2 as SQIVND (reference sequence). The length of the CDR3 is 13 residues. V lost 5 bases and J lost 2, with 8 bases in between. The CDR3 nucleotides read TGTGCCAGTAGTCCAGGTCACACAGATACGCAGTATTTT. Its protein product is CASSPGHTDTQYF.

Written as DNA, the CDR3 is TGCAGCGTTTACTTTGCGGGAGACCAGGTAGATACGCAGTATTTT. Encoded protein: CSVYFAGDQVDTQYF. The chain has TRBV29-1 and TRBJ2-3; 7 nucleotides match TRBD2. The CDR3 has 15 residues. Germline V gene lookup returns CDR1 SQVTM and CDR2 ANQGSEA. V trimming: 5 bases; J trimming: 5 bases; junction bases outside the gene matches: 13.

The rearrangement joins TRBV7-9 to TRBJ2-1; 7 bases align to TRBD2. The CDR3 extends over 15 amino acids. Per the germline V gene, CDR1 is SEHNR and CDR2 is FQNEAQ (reference sequence). After removal of 0 bases from V and 7 bases from J, the junction contained 6 bases not matched to a gene. The CDR3 reads CASSLAGGPLNEQFF. The CDR3 nucleotides are TGTGCCAGCAGCTTAGCGGGAGGGCCGTTGAATGAGCAGTTCTTC.

The chain uses TRBV15 and TRBJ2-1; 9 positions match TRBD2. V gave up 0 bases and J gave up 7 bases; unmatched junction bases: 7. CDR1 and CDR2 from the germline V gene are LNHNV and YYDKDF (reference sequence). The CDR3 has 16 residues. The CDR3 loop is CATSRDRLAGSNEQFF. The DNA of the CDR3 is TGTGCCACCAGCAGAGATCGCCTAGCGGGATCTAATGAGCAGTTCTTC. The whole variable domain, remainder taken from reference TRBV15 and TRBJ2-1, is DAMVIQNPRYQVTQFGKPVTLSCSQTLNHNVMYWYQQKSSQAPKLLFHYYDKDFNNEADTPDNFQSRRPNTSFCFLDIRSPGLGDTAMYLCATSRDRLAGSNEQFFGPGTRLTVL.

The chain recombines TRBV29-1 with TRBJ2-7; D not resolved. The V gene's germline CDR1 is SQVTM and CDR2 ANQGSEA. V lost 2 bases and J lost 3, with 14 bases in between. This CDR3 is built from 14 residues. CDR3 protein: CSVESGDASYEQYF. DNA of the CDR3: TGCAGCGTTGAATCGGGCGACGCCAGCTACGAGCAGTACTTC.

The chain combines TRBV7-9 with TRBJ1-2; 10 nucleotides agree with TRBD1. Unmatched junction bases numbered 17, after V lost 5 bases and J lost 5 bases. Per germline, CDR1 SEHNR and CDR2 FQNEAQ (reference sequence). This CDR3 has 18 amino acids. The CDR3 spells CASSVVPGTGAASYGYTF. In nucleotides, the CDR3 is TGTGCCAGCAGCGTCGTACCCGGGACAGGGGCCGCCTCTTATGGCTACACCTTC.

The gene calls are TRBV7-9 and TRBJ2-1; 8 bases fit TRBD1. The CDR3 runs to 15 residues. Losses at the gene ends were 7 bases for V and 9 bases for J; bases not matched to a gene: 14. CDR1 and CDR2 from the germline V gene are SEHNR and FQNEAQ (reference sequence). The CDR3 DNA sequence: TGTGCCAGCATCCCCGACAGGGGTCCCACCAGTGAGCAGTTCTTC. Protein: CASIPDRGPTSEQFF. Drawing the rest from reference TRBV7-9 and TRBJ2-1, the complete variable domain is DTGVSQNPRHKITKRGQNVTFRCDPISEHNRLYWYRQTLGQGPEFLTYFQNEAQLEKSRLLSDRFSAERPKGSFSTLEIQRTEQGDSAMYLCASIPDRGPTSEQFFGPGTRLTVL.

The V and J genes are TRBV7-9 and TRBJ2-1; 8 bases align to TRBD2. Germline trimming cut 7 bases from V and 6 bases from J; bases unmatched to any gene: 14. Germline V CDR1 and CDR2: SEHNR, FQNEAQ (reference sequence). There are 16 residues in the CDR3. As DNA, the CDR3 is TGTGCCAGCATACAGACCGCGGGACTAGAGGGCAATGAGCAGTTCTTC. This sequence encodes CASIQTAGLEGNEQFF.

This chain uses TRBV14 with TRBJ2-7; 8 nucleotides line up with TRBD2. CDR3 length equals 13 residues. V lost 5 bases to trimming and J lost 4 bases; unmatched junction nucleotides: 4. Germline CDR1 and CDR2: SGHDN and FVKESK. The CDR3 protein is CASSVGRGYEQYF. The CDR3 bases are TGTGCCAGCAGCGTCGGGAGGGGGTACGAGCAGTACTTC.

The rearrangement joins TRBV10-3 to TRBJ2-1; the match to TRBD2 covers 7 bases. Per the germline V gene, CDR1 is ENHRY and CDR2 is SYGVKD. Trimming at V came to 7 bases and at J to 0 bases, leaving 0 bases not matched to a gene. The CDR3 covers 13 residues. The CDR3 coding sequence is TGTGCCATCACTAGCGGCTCCTACAATGAGCAGTTCTTC. The encoded protein is CAITSGSYNEQFF.

This clone was counted once. The chain links TRBV10-3 to TRBJ2-7; TRBD1 agrees at 9 bases. The CDR3 has 14 residues. The trim removed 3 bases at V and 6 bases at J, leaving 6 bases unmatched. CDR1 and CDR2 (germline): ENHRY, SYGVKD. In DNA, the CDR3 is TGTGCCATCAGTGACGGGACAGGGCCCTTCGAGCAGTACTTC. Amino acids: CAISDGTGPFEQYF.

The J gene is TRBJ2-2, the V gene TRBV9; TRBD2 matches at 8 bases. V trimming: 4 bases; J trimming: 0 bases; junction bases outside the gene matches: 5. This CDR3 is 16 amino acids long. Germline CDR1 reads SGDLS; CDR2 reads YYNGEE. CDR3 amino acids: CASSPLAEANTGELFF. In DNA, the CDR3 is TGTGCCAGCAGCCCACTAGCGGAAGCGAACACCGGGGAGCTGTTTTTT.

V gene TRBV27 combines with J gene TRBJ1-1, with 10 nucleotides matching TRBD1. Germline V CDR1 and CDR2: MNHEY, SMNVEV (reference sequence). The CDR3 consists of 14 residues. Trimming removed 4 bases from V and 5 bases from J; junction bases left unmatched: 4. The CDR3 spells CASSWTGGMTEAFF. CDR3 DNA sequence: TGTGCCAGCAGTTGGACAGGGGGAATGACTGAAGCTTTCTTT.

The chain is built from TRBV19 and TRBJ2-1; D unresolved. The CDR3 has 12 amino acids. Trimming pared 5 bases from V and 5 bases from J, leaving 7 bases between. The germline V gene has CDR1 LNHDA and CDR2 SQIVND (reference sequence). In DNA, the CDR3 is TGTGCCAGTAGTTTCCTAAACAATGAGCAGTTCTTC. Its protein is CASSFLNNEQFF.

The chain employs TRBV11-2 and TRBJ1-2, with D perhaps TRBD1 (5 bases). The CDR3 sequence is 16 residues long. V gave up 6 bases and J gave up 6 bases, with 23 bases separating them. Germline V gives CDR1 SGHAT, CDR2 FQNNGV. CDR3 DNA sequence: TGTGCCAGCAGTCCAAACCCGCCGCGGGTGGGGGATGGCTACACCTTC. Protein: CASSPNPPRVGDGYTF.

The V call is TRBV7-9, the J call TRBJ2-5; 7 bases align to TRBD1. J gave up 3 bases and V 5 bases, and 6 bases lay outside the gene matches. CDR1 and CDR2 from the germline V gene are SEHNR and FQNEAQ (reference sequence). The CDR3 consists of 14 residues. CDR3 coding DNA: TGTGCCAGCAGCCCCCGGGACAGCAAAGAGACCCAGTACTTC. This gives the protein CASSPRDSKETQYF.

The V and J genes are TRBV6-1 and TRBJ2-1, with TRBD2 identical over 7 bases. Germline assignment: CDR1 MNHNS and CDR2 SASEGT. The CDR3 loop spans 12 amino acids. Trimming took 6 bases from V and 8 from J; bases not matched to a gene: 4. The CDR3 loop is CASSPSGYEQFF. DNA of the CDR3: TGTGCCAGCAGCCCTAGCGGCTATGAGCAGTTCTTC.